The text below deals with one T cell receptor (beta chain). No antigen is known for it. The junction shows a germline mismatch at one end, possibly a read error. This record comes from a study of T cell repertoires in cytomegalovirus infection. TCRdb reprocessed the reads via MiXCR and lists one record per CDR3 protein. The sample records about 770,000 distinct CDR3 sequences, about 28% being singletons. The CDR3 is 16 amino acids. CDR1 and CDR2 from the germline V gene are DFQATT and SNEGSKA (reference sequence). The specimen was cultured CD8+ T cells from PBMCs, collected from culture after CMV antigen stimulation. V usage is TRBV20-1 and J usage is TRBJ2-2; 15 positions agree with TRBD2. This clonotype originated in a human donor in good health (CMV status not recorded). Some clones in this sample may be carry-over from other donors' samples. CDR3 sequence (DNA): TGCAGTGCTCCCCGGACTAGCGGGGGGGCTGCTGGGGAGCAGTTTTTT. Translated, it gives CSAPRTSGGAAGEQFF.